Below, 14 T cell receptor beta chains from the same sample are listed, as sequenced in a study of cytomegalovirus exposure and HLA in healthy donors. PCR used 60 Vbeta primers and 13 Jbeta primers. Clones were read by immunoSEQ multiplex PCR, and TCRdb kept only the in-frame ones, dropping some. This table holds about 250,000 clones, 65% to 85% found once. Sequenced input: PBMCs. The origin of the receptors is a female donor in good health and CMV-seronegative.

V gene TRBV6-1 combines with J gene TRBJ2-7; TRBD2 aligns across 11 bases. V was pared by 7 bases and J by 5 bases, with 10 bases of the junction left unmatched. CDR3 length equals 15 residues. CDR1 and CDR2 from the germline V gene are MNHNS and SASEGT. In DNA, the CDR3 is TGTGCCAGCACCATTACTAGCGGGAGTGGGAACGAGCAGTACTTC. Amino acid sequence: CASTITSGSGNEQYF.

Worth noting for this clone: The sample has other DNA sequences that encode this CDR3 too. The chain recombines TRBV19 with TRBJ1-1; 8 nucleotides align to TRBD1. The V segment lost 1 base and the J segment 1 base; nucleotides outside the gene matches: 2. The germline V gene encodes CDR1 LNHDA and CDR2 SQIVND (reference sequence). The length of the CDR3 is 15 residues. Here the CDR3 reads CASSIVGQGNTEAFF. The CDR3 coding sequence is TGTGCCAGTAGTATAGTAGGACAGGGGAACACTGAAGCTTTCTTT.

This chain uses TRBV28 with TRBJ1-1; D might be TRBD1 (5 bases). The germline V gene has CDR1 MDHEN and CDR2 SYDVKM. V lost 5 bases to trimming and J lost 3 bases, with 19 bases between them. This CDR3 comprises 16 residues. The CDR3 is CASSPDQAGTHTEAFF. In DNA, the CDR3 is TGTGCCAGCAGTCCCGACCAGGCGGGGACGCACACTGAAGCTTTCTTT.

This chain connects TRBV5-3 to TRBJ2-7, with TRBD2 matching 13 bases. TRBV5-3 is treated as an ORF (open reading frame) with a function not yet certain. This CDR3 spans 17 amino acids. Trimming at V came to 3 bases and at J to 9 bases, leaving 15 bases not matched to a gene. The CDR3 reads CARSSQFRTSGRGGQYF. As DNA, the CDR3 is TGTGCCAGAAGCTCACAATTTCGGACTAGCGGGAGAGGCGGGCAGTACTTC.

The rearrangement links TRBV25-1 to TRBJ2-5; no reliable D call. The J call could be wrong; TRBJ2-7 is a better fit for the DNA end. This CDR3 is built from 15 residues. Germline CDR1 is MGHDK and CDR2 is SYGVNS. The CDR3 coding sequence is TGTGCCAGCAGTGAATCGGAGATTCCCTCCTACGAGCAGTACTTC. Translated: CASSESEIPSYEQYF.

V is TRBV6-5 and J is TRBJ2-7, with a possible D match to TRBD2 (7 bases). Per the germline V gene, CDR1 is MNHEY and CDR2 is SVGAGI. Deletions cut 3 bases from V and 1 base from J, with 13 bases between. The CDR3 consists of 15 residues. CDR3 sequence: CASSYGGAQSYEQYF. The CDR3 DNA sequence: TGTGCCAGCAGTTATGGGGGGGCGCAGTCCTACGAGCAGTACTTC.

A remark on this clone: Germline is not matched at one junction end, which may reflect a read error. The chain recombines TRBV7-9 with TRBJ1-1; TRBD1 might be the D (5 bases). The germline V gene encodes CDR1 SEHNR and CDR2 FQNEAQ (reference sequence). This CDR3 is 15 amino acids long. In nucleotides, the CDR3 is TGTGCCAGCAGTTTAGTTGGGGCCCTGAACACTGAAGCTTTCTTT. It specifies CASSLVGALNTEAFF.

J is TRBJ1-2 and V is TRBV4-1; D is uncertain. This CDR3 region has 15 residues. Germline V gene data show CDR1 as MGHRA and CDR2 as YSYEKL. V lost 3 bases and J lost 4, with 15 bases in between. CDR3 in amino acids: CASSQQRTLFYGYTF. The CDR3 nucleotides are TGCGCCAGCAGCCAGCAGAGGACTCTCTTCTATGGCTACACCTTC.

The rearrangement links TRBV6-1 to TRBJ2-1, with D tentatively TRBD2 (5 bases). CDR1 is MNHNS, CDR2 SASEGT, per germline. The CDR3 sequence is 15 residues long. Between the trimmed V and J ends, which lost 5 bases and 0 bases, there was a span of 11 bases. CDR3 nucleotide sequence: TGTGCCAGCAGTCCAGCGGAAAGCTCCTACAATGAGCAGTTCTTC. The encoded protein is CASSPAESSYNEQFF.

The V and J genes are TRBV6-1 and TRBJ1-4; D ambiguous. The CDR3 is 13 amino acids. Trimming pared 7 bases from V and 6 bases from J, leaving 12 bases between. The germline V gene has CDR1 MNHNS and CDR2 SASEGT. CDR3 residues: CASKRFLDEKLFF. CDR3 in DNA: TGTGCCAGCAAGAGGTTTCTAGATGAAAAACTGTTTTTT.

The chain carries TRBV7-9 and TRBJ2-1; possible D gene TRBD1, 7 bases. CDR1 SEHNR and CDR2 FQNEAQ come from the germline V gene (reference sequence). V was clipped by 7 bases and J by 4 bases, with 11 bases between them. The CDR3 totals 13 residues. This CDR3 reads CASTRGEYNEQFF. The CDR3 region has the DNA TGTGCCAGCACCAGGGGGGAGTACAATGAGCAGTTCTTC.

J is TRBJ1-2 and V is TRBV27, with D perhaps matching TRBD1 (6 bases). CDR1 and CDR2 from the germline V gene are MNHEY and SMNVEV (reference sequence). The germline V and J ends were trimmed by 9 bases and 5 bases, with 22 bases remaining between them. This CDR3 region has 15 residues. CDR3 amino acids: CARVGGGSRWYGYTF. As DNA, the CDR3 is TGTGCCAGGGTGGGGGGGGGCTCAAGATGGTATGGCTACACCTTC.

The chain combines TRBV5-6 with TRBJ1-2, with TRBD1 as a possible D gene (6 bases). Germline CDR1 is SGHDT and CDR2 is YYEEEE. Deletions cut 4 bases from V and 4 bases from J, with 11 bases between. The length of the CDR3 is 13 residues. CDR3 sequence: CASSPDRGYGYTF. The CDR3, as DNA: TGTGCCAGCAGCCCGGACAGAGGCTATGGCTACACCTTC.

This chain uses TRBV4-1 with TRBJ2-3; 7 nucleotides match TRBD2. The CDR3 is made up of 17 amino acids. V was pared by 4 bases and J by 1 base, with 11 bases of the junction left unmatched. From germline, CDR1 is MGHRA and CDR2 YSYEKL. CDR3 loop: CASSPKGRGEGTDTQYF. Here the CDR3 DNA reads TGCGCCAGCAGCCCCAAGGGTCGGGGGGAGGGCACAGATACGCAGTATTTT.